These 6 T cell receptor beta chains share one sample of origin, sequenced in a study of blood T cells in healthy people across ages. The second PCR ran roughly 6 to 12 cycles with a sample-barcoded 5' primer and J-beta primers. TCRdb processed the 5' RACE reads anew with MiXCR; each CDR3 protein has one entry. The sample lists 1.5 million to 2 million distinct CDR3 sequences, about 35% seen once, with over 9% in the top ten. The sequenced material came from blood. The receptors shown here come from a woman in her twenties or thirties in good health.

This clonotype showed up many times. The chain has TRBV4-1 and TRBJ2-5; 7 nucleotides agree with TRBD2. The CDR3 consists of 18 residues. V shed 1 base and J 2 bases; nucleotides not matched to a gene: 13. Germline assignment: CDR1 MGHRA and CDR2 YSYEKL. The DNA for the CDR3 is TGCGCCAGCAGCCAAGTGGAAGCGGGGAATTGGAAACAAGAGACCCAGTACTTC. Translating it yields CASSQVEAGNWKQETQYF.

The rearrangement links TRBV5-1 to TRBJ2-5; D not certain. Germline values: CDR1 SGHRS, CDR2 YFSETQ. Trimming cost V 0 bases and J 5 bases, with 8 bases left between them. This CDR3 is built from 13 residues. The CDR3 loop reads CASSLAVWETQYF. CDR3 DNA: TGCGCCAGCAGCTTGGCTGTCTGGGAGACCCAGTACTTC.

This clonotype was seen a single time. With a much larger clone just one base away, this may be a read error. The chain links TRBV20-1 to TRBJ2-7, with D tentatively TRBD2 (6 bases). This CDR3 contains 14 residues. Germline V CDR1 and CDR2: DFQATT, SNEGSKA (reference sequence). Trimming shortened V by 0 bases and J by 1 base, and 10 bases separated the two germline ends. The CDR3: CSARDLAGSYEQYV. CDR3 sequence (DNA): TGCAGTGCTAGAGATCTGGCGGGGTCCTACGAGCAGTACGTC.

This clonotype was detected only a few times. The V gene is TRBV7-9, the J gene TRBJ2-7; 7 bases agree with TRBD1. This CDR3 is built from 15 residues. V lost 4 bases to trimming and J lost 2 bases; unmatched junction nucleotides: 8. The germline gives CDR1 SEHNR, CDR2 FQNEAQ (reference sequence). This CDR3 reads CASSSWDTGAYEQYF. The CDR3 DNA reads TGTGCCAGCAGCTCTTGGGATACAGGGGCCTACGAGCAGTACTTC.

This clonotype was recorded at least ten times. V and J are TRBV29-1 and TRBJ2-1, with unresolved D. CDR3 length: 15 amino acids. Trimming stripped 1 base from V and 0 bases from J, with 10 bases between. CDR1 SQVTM and CDR2 ANQGSEA come from the germline V gene. CDR3 protein: CSVEGEESSYNEQFF. CDR3 bases: TGCAGCGTTGAAGGTGAAGAGAGCTCCTACAATGAGCAGTTCTTC.

The chain couples TRBV4-1 to TRBJ1-4, with TRBD1 matching 11 bases. The CDR3 consists of 15 residues. Per germline, CDR1 MGHRA and CDR2 YSYEKL. V lost 3 bases, J lost 6 bases, and 3 bases stayed unmatched. CDR3 bases: TGCGCCAGCAGCCATCGGACAGGGGGCCATGAAAAACTGTTTTTT. It yields the protein CASSHRTGGHEKLFF.